A single sample gave rise to the 15 T cell receptor beta chains below, sequenced in a study of blood T cell repertoires in COVID-19. Profiled with immunoSEQ multiplex PCR; TCRdb holds only in-frame clones, not every one. The sample includes 150,000 or so clones, 70% to 90% of them seen just once. Sample: peripheral blood. Receptor source: a human donor in a cohort sampled during active COVID-19.

The V call is TRBV5-8, the J call TRBJ2-5, with D possibly TRBD2 on 6 matching bases. The CDR3 runs to 15 residues. From germline, CDR1 is SGHTS and CDR2 YDEGEE. Deletions cut 3 bases from V and 1 base from J, with 13 bases between. CDR3 coding DNA: TGTGCCAGCAGCTGGGTAGCGGTAGGCCAAGAGACCCAGTACTTC. Translating gives CASSWVAVGQETQYF.

A single count supports this clone. The chain uses TRBV29-1 and TRBJ2-5; 7 bases map to TRBD1. V was clipped by 6 bases and J by 5 bases; unmatched bases: 6. This CDR3 has 12 residues. The germline V gene encodes CDR1 SQVTM and CDR2 ANQGSEA. The CDR3 coding sequence is TGCAGCGTGGGTGCCAGGGGGGAGACCCAGTACTTC. Protein product: CSVGARGETQYF.

This clone was seen a single time. The V call is TRBV10-3, the J call TRBJ1-6, with D uncertain. Germline CDR1 ENHRY, CDR2 SYGVKD. V was trimmed by 0 bases and J by 7 bases, leaving 7 bases between them. This CDR3 has 14 amino acids. As DNA, the CDR3 is TGTGCCATCAGTGAGTCCGTCGAGAATTCACCCCTCCACTTT. This encodes CAISESVENSPLHF.

The V and J genes are TRBV19 and TRBJ1-4; no firm D call. This CDR3 is 14 amino acids long. Trimming removed 5 bases from V and 0 bases from J, with 7 bases in between. CDR1 and CDR2 from the germline V gene are LNHDA and SQIVND (reference sequence). The CDR3 DNA sequence: TGTGCCAGTAGTCACGAGGCAACTAATGAAAAACTGTTTTTT. Protein: CASSHEATNEKLFF.

The rearrangement uses TRBV7-3 and TRBJ1-1; TRBD1 agrees at 8 bases. V lost 2 bases and J lost 1; bases outside the gene matches: 9. The V gene's germline CDR1 is SGHTA and CDR2 FQGTGA. This CDR3 comprises 17 residues. The DNA of the CDR3 is TGTGCCAGCAGCTTAGATCCCCCGGACAGGGCGAACACTGAAGCTTTCTTT. Residues: CASSLDPPDRANTEAFF.

The table lists this clone with a few counts. V gene TRBV5-6 combines with J gene TRBJ2-7; 7 positions agree with TRBD1. Germline values: CDR1 SGHDT, CDR2 YYEEEE. The CDR3 is made up of 15 amino acids. J lost 2 bases, V lost 0 bases, and 5 bases had no gene match. This chain's CDR3 is CASSLGWQGAYEQYF. In DNA, the CDR3 is TGTGCCAGCAGCTTGGGATGGCAGGGGGCCTACGAGCAGTACTTC.

J is TRBJ2-2 and V is TRBV10-1; unclear D gene. CDR1 and CDR2 (germline): WNHNN, SYGVQD (reference sequence). The CDR3 length is 12 residues. Trimming left V 3 bases short and J 4 bases short, with 3 bases between. CDR3 loop: CASSDLTGELFF. DNA for the CDR3: TGCGCCAGCAGTGACCTCACCGGGGAGCTGTTTTTT.

The chain has TRBV10-3 and TRBJ1-5; perhaps TRBD1 as D (5 bases). The CDR3 loop spans 13 amino acids. CDR1 ENHRY and CDR2 SYGVKD come from the germline V gene. V was trimmed by 0 bases and J by 11 bases, leaving 11 bases between them. CDR3 loop: CAISESDTAAQHF. In DNA form, the CDR3 reads TGTGCCATCAGTGAGTCGGACACCGCCGCCCAGCATTTT.

J is TRBJ2-3 and V is TRBV6-4; D unclear. Trimming stripped 7 bases from V and 3 bases from J, with 17 bases between. The CDR3 has 15 residues. Per the germline V gene, CDR1 is MRHNA and CDR2 is SNTAGT. This CDR3 is CASNIRSRGTDTQYF. The CDR3 nucleotides read TGTGCCAGCAATATTCGGAGCCGAGGAACAGATACGCAGTATTTT.

The rearrangement links TRBV19 to TRBJ1-5, with D unresolved. CDR1 is LNHDA and CDR2 is SQIVND in the germline V gene (reference sequence). This CDR3 has 17 residues. V was clipped by 2 bases and J by 2 bases, with 16 bases between them. The CDR3 sequence is CASSIPTPRHGNQPQHF. CDR3 coding DNA: TGTGCCAGTAGTATACCCACCCCTAGGCACGGCAATCAGCCCCAGCATTTT.

This sequence joins TRBV9 and TRBJ2-7, with D maybe TRBD1 (6 bases). CDR3 length equals 14 residues. Germline assignment: CDR1 SGDLS and CDR2 YYNGEE. V was clipped by 4 bases and J by 2 bases, with 13 bases between them. The DNA for the CDR3 is TGTGCCAGCAGCCGAACTCAGGGGCCCTACGAGCAGTACTTC. It specifies CASSRTQGPYEQYF.

The chain carries TRBV6-5 and TRBJ1-1; TRBD1 might be the D (6 bases). This CDR3 comprises 13 residues. Trimming shortened V by 5 bases and J by 5 bases, and 12 bases separated the two germline ends. Germline loops: CDR1 MNHEY, CDR2 SVGAGI. This CDR3 reads CASSLGGGTEAFF. The DNA for the CDR3 is TGTGCCAGCAGTCTAGGGGGGGGGACTGAAGCTTTCTTT.

This chain links TRBV9 with TRBJ1-2; 7 bases agree with TRBD1. Germline V lookup: CDR1 SGDLS, CDR2 YYNGEE. The CDR3 is made up of 11 amino acids. V dropped 6 bases and J dropped 7; count of bases not matched to a gene: 3. The CDR3 nucleotides read TGTGCCAGCAACAGGGGTTCTGGCTACACCTTC. Protein: CASNRGSGYTF.

This sequence joins TRBV3-1 (or the pseudogene TRBV3-2) and TRBJ2-3; 10 positions match TRBD2. The CDR3 is made up of 18 amino acids. The ends lost 1 base at V and 6 bases at J; junction bases unmatched: 13. Germline CDR1 and CDR2: LGHDT and YNNKEL (reference sequence). The CDR3: CASSQVLGAGGSGDTQYF. CDR3 DNA: TGTGCCAGCAGCCAAGTTCTAGGAGCGGGAGGGTCGGGGGATACGCAGTATTTT.

This clone was observed a single time. V usage is TRBV18 and J usage is TRBJ2-2; 8 positions match TRBD1. There are 16 residues in the CDR3. Per germline, CDR1 KGHSH and CDR2 LQKENI. V was clipped by 3 bases and J by 0 bases; unmatched bases: 3. The CDR3 loop reads CASSPLDRANTGELFF. The CDR3 DNA reads TGTGCCAGCTCACCTTTGGACAGGGCGAACACCGGGGAGCTGTTTTTT.